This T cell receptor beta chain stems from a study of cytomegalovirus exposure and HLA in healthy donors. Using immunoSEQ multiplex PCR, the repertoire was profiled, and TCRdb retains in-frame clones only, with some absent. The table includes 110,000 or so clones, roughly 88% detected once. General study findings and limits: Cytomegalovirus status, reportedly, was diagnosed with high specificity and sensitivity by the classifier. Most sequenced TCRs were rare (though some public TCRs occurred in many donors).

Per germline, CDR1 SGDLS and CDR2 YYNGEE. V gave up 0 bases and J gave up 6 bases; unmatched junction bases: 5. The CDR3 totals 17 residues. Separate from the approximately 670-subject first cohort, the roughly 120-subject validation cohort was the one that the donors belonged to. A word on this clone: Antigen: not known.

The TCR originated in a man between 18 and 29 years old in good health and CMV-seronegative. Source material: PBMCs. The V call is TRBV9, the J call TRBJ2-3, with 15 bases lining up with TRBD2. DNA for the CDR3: TGTGCCAGCAGCGTAGCCGGGACTAGCGGGGGGTTGGATACGCAGTATTTT. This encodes CASSVAGTSGGLDTQYF.